Listed below are T cell receptor beta chains from one sample, sequenced in a study of shared clonotypes between healthy human individuals. Produced via immunoSEQ multiplex PCR; TCRdb's table is partial and in-frame only. This repertoire shows 2.3 million or so clones, 90% to 95% found once; its top ten account for 0.35% to 0.5%. Material for sequencing was naive CD4+ T cells from PBMCs. The receptor source for this set is a young man in good health. Some clones in this sample may be carry-over from other donors' samples. CDR3s include the opening cysteine and the closing phenylalanine or tryptophan. Fields, in order: J gene, V gene, clone size, D gene, CDR3 DNA, CDR3 protein. The D gene is left open where the match is weak. Clone size appears in some rows only: once, few, many, or a class for an expanded clone.

TRBJ2-3	TRBV28	NA	NA	TGTGCCCACCGGGGTGAGAGCCGCGCACGGGATACGCAGTATTTT	CAHRGESRARDTQYF
TRBJ1-2	TRBV10-1	NA	TRBD1	TGCGCCAGCAGTGAGTCGAGGGGACAGGTACCTTTCGGCTATGGCTACACCTTC	CASSESRGQVPFGYGYTF
TRBJ2-1	TRBV18	NA	NA	TGTGCCAGCTCACCAATGGTCCAGCCCAATATATACAATGAGCAGTTCTTC	CASSPMVQPNIYNEQFF
TRBJ2-7	TRBV27	NA	NA	TGTGCCAGCACCCTCTCGACGGTTAGGTCCTACGAGCAGTACTTC	CASTLSTVRSYEQYF
TRBJ2-3	TRBV5-4	NA	NA	TGTGCCAGCAGCTTGCTGACAACAATAGCTTCAGATACGCAGTATTTT	CASSLLTTIASDTQYF
TRBJ2-2	TRBV25-1	NA	NA	TGTGCCAGCAGTGGGATCGCGAACACCGGGGAGCTGTTTTTT	CASSGIANTGELFF
TRBJ2-5	TRBV29-1	NA	NA	TGCAGCGTTGCATTGGGGGGAGATGAGCAGTACTTC	CSVALGGDEQYF
TRBJ2-3	TRBV6-6	NA	NA	TGTGCCAGCAGTGGATCCGGGACTGCTCTCACAGATACGCAGTATTTT	CASSGSGTALTDTQYF
TRBJ2-1	TRBV9	NA	TRBD2	TGTGCCAGCAGCGCCGAGGGGGCTAGCGGGATGGAGCAGTTCTTC	CASSAEGASGMEQFF
TRBJ2-7	TRBV25-1	NA	NA	TGTGCCAGCAGTGAGGTGGGCGAGCAGTACTTC	CASSEVGEQYF
TRBJ2-1	TRBV2	NA	TRBD2	TGTGCCAGCAGGCTAGCGGCGTCTCTCACCAATGAGCAGTTCTTC	CASRLAASLTNEQFF
TRBJ1-3	TRBV5-1	NA	NA	TGCGCCAGCAGCCTGGCCACAGTTGGAAACACCATATATTTT	CASSLATVGNTIYF
TRBJ1-2	TRBV7-9	few	TRBD1	TGTGCCAGCAGCTGGAAGCCGGGACAGGTTGGTGGCTACACCTTC	CASSWKPGQVGGYTF
TRBJ2-2	TRBV5-1	NA	NA	TGCGCCAGCAGCTCAGACACCACGAACACCGGGGAGCTGTTTTTT	CASSSDTTNTGELFF
TRBJ2-1	TRBV9	once	NA	TGTGCCAGCAGCGTAGGACCCGGCGATGAGCAGTTCTTC	CASSVGPGDEQFF
TRBJ2-6	TRBV5-1	NA	NA	TGCGCCAGCAGCCTGGAAACTGCTGGGGCCAACGTCCTGACTTTC	CASSLETAGANVLTF
TRBJ2-2	TRBV19	NA	TRBD2	TGTGCCACCAACTTAGCGGGAGGGTACACCGGGGAGCTGTTTTTT	CATNLAGGYTGELFF
TRBJ1-2	TRBV7-2	NA	NA	TGTGCCAGCAGCTTATCCGGGTTAGTCCCCTATGGCTACACCTTC	CASSLSGLVPYGYTF
TRBJ2-3	TRBV7-2	once	NA	TGTGCCAGCAGCCTCCGGACAGCTAGCACAGATACGCAGTATTTT	CASSLRTASTDTQYF
TRBJ1-1	TRBV29-1	few	NA	TGCAGCGTCCGACAGGATGCGAACACTGAAGCTTTCTTT	CSVRQDANTEAFF
TRBJ1-3	TRBV6-5	NA	NA	TGTGCCAGCAGTTATGACGGGGGCTCTGGAAACACCATATATTTT	CASSYDGGSGNTIYF
TRBJ2-7	TRBV27	few	TRBD1	TGTGCCAGCAGCCCGGTGGGCAGGGGGCTTCGGTACGAGCAGTACTTC	CASSPVGRGLRYEQYF